These 7 T cell receptor beta chains share one sample of origin, sequenced in a study of human T cells and chemical hapten exposure. TCRdb re-analysed the RACE reads in MiXCR, keeping a single row per CDR3 protein. This table holds 360,000 or so distinct CDR3 sequences, nearly 6.5% found once. Stated time point: patch test 2, 6 weeks after DPC sensitization. The sample's treatment: therapeutic diphenylcyclopropenone sensitization with weekly scalp DPC. The source was whole blood, collected in connection with sensitization to the hapten diphenylcyclopropenone (DPC). The receptors come from a young woman with alopecia areata. Some clones in this sample may be carry-over from other donors' samples.

The table lists this clonotype with many counts. This chain uses TRBV20-1 with TRBJ1-4; 7 nucleotides agree with TRBD1. The germline CDR1 and CDR2 sequences are DFQATT and SNEGSKA (reference sequence). V was pared by 5 bases and J by 8 bases, with 8 bases of the junction left unmatched. The CDR3 consists of 13 residues. CDR3 sequence reads: CSAVGQMGEKLFF. CDR3 nucleotide sequence: TGCAGTGCTGTGGGACAGATGGGGGAAAAACTGTTTTTT.

This clonotype was detected ten times or more. The chain couples TRBV7-9 to TRBJ1-6; TRBD1 aligns across 7 bases. The CDR3 covers 17 residues. V lost 4 bases, J lost 0 bases, and 6 bases stayed unmatched. The germline V gene has CDR1 SEHNR and CDR2 FQNEAQ (reference sequence). CDR3 bases: TGTGCCAGCAGCTCCACAGGGGTTAGCTCCTATAATTCACCCCTCCACTTT. Translating it yields CASSSTGVSSYNSPLHF.

This rearrangement joins TRBV5-1 to TRBJ2-3; weak D call: TRBD1 (7 bases). V lost 3 bases and J lost 5, with 19 bases in between. Germline loops: CDR1 SGHRS, CDR2 YFSETQ. The CDR3 has 16 residues. This CDR3 reads CASSSGGRGGRDTQYF. CDR3 nucleotides: TGCGCCAGCAGCTCAGGGGGGCGCGGAGGGAGAGATACGCAGTATTTT.

This clonotype was counted between two and nine times. The chain joins TRBV4-1 to TRBJ1-2; D perhaps matches TRBD1 (6 bases). Looked up from germline, CDR1 is MGHRA and CDR2 is YSYEKL. The CDR3 has 14 residues. With 5 bases removed from V and 0 bases from J, the gap between germline ends came to 10 bases. CDR3 nucleotides: TGCGCCAGCAGCGGGGGCAGAGCTAACTATGGCTACACCTTC. Translating gives CASSGGRANYGYTF.

This clonotype was observed a handful of times. This chain links TRBV5-5 with TRBJ2-7; D remains ambiguous. V lost 3 bases and J lost 7, with 11 bases in between. The germline gives CDR1 SGHKS, CDR2 YYEKEE (reference sequence). The CDR3 is 12 residues long. This CDR3 reads CASSSTRAEQYF. In nucleotides, the CDR3 is TGTGCCAGCAGCTCCACCCGGGCTGAGCAGTACTTC.

In its sample, this clonotype was seen a few times. The rearrangement joins TRBV11-2 to TRBJ2-1; unclear D gene. V was trimmed by 3 bases and J by 9 bases, leaving 12 bases between them. Germline V gene sequence: CDR1 SGHAT, CDR2 FQNNGV. This CDR3 spans 13 amino acids. CDR3 sequence reads: CASSFGDSTEQFF. In DNA, the CDR3 is TGTGCCAGCAGCTTCGGAGATTCGACTGAGCAGTTCTTC.

This clonotype was found a few times. The gene calls are TRBV3-1 and TRBJ2-7; D possibly uses TRBD1 or TRBD2 (5 bases each). CDR1 and CDR2 from the germline V gene are LGHDT and YNNKEL (reference sequence). CDR3 length equals 14 residues. V was pared by 3 bases and J by 4 bases, with 13 bases between. CDR3 protein: CASSQGTDRYEQYF. The CDR3 nucleotides are TGTGCCAGCAGCCAGGGGACGGACCGTTACGAGCAGTACTTC.